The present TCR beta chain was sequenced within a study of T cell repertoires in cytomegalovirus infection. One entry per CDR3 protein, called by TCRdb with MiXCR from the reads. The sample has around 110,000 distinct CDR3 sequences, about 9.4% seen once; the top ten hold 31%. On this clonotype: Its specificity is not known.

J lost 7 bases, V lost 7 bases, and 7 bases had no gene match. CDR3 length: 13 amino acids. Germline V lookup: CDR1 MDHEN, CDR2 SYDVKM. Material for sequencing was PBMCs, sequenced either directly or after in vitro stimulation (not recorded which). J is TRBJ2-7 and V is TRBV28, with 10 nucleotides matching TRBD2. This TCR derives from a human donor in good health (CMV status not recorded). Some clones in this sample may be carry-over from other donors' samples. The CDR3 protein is CASTSGGWGEQYF. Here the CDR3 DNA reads TGTGCCAGCACTAGCGGGGGCTGGGGGGAGCAGTACTTC.